These 23 T cell receptor beta chains originate from one sample sequenced in a study of identical twins. TCRdb reprocessed the 5' RACE reads via MiXCR and lists one record per CDR3 protein. The sample has 550,000 to 700,000 distinct CDR3 sequences; 9.6% are singletons. A further study also used this sample, focusing on yellow fever vaccine responses in identical twins.

The sequenced sample was PBMCs. These receptors were obtained from a woman aged 18-30 years in good health.

Many counts were recorded for this clonotype. V gene TRBV5-1 combines with J gene TRBJ1-1; no reliable D call. Germline V CDR1 and CDR2: SGHRS, YFSETQ. Deletions cut 3 bases from V and 0 bases from J, with 12 bases between. This CDR3 has 15 residues. The CDR3 loop reads CASSWEPGMNTEAFF. The DNA for the CDR3 is TGCGCCAGCAGCTGGGAGCCCGGGATGAACACTGAAGCTTTCTTT. The variable domain in full, with the rest retrieved from reference TRBV5-1 and TRBJ1-1, is KAGVTQTPRYLIKTRGQQVTLSCSPISGHRSVSWYQQTPGQGLQFLFEYFSETQRNKGNFPGRFSGRQFSNSRSEMNVSTLELGDSALYLCASSWEPGMNTEAFFGQGTRLTVV.

In this sample, this clonotype turned up a few times. The chain links TRBV4-2 to TRBJ2-7; maybe TRBD1 (5 bases). V was pared by 4 bases and J by 3 bases, with 10 bases between. Germline assignment: CDR1 LGHNA and CDR2 YNFKEQ. The CDR3 is 13 residues long. CDR3 amino acids: CASSPTVFYEQYF. Here the CDR3 DNA reads TGTGCCAGCAGCCCGACAGTTTTCTACGAGCAGTACTTC.

This chain's CDR3 is CSVGREGSYNEQFF. In nucleotides, the CDR3 is TGCAGCGTTGGGCGGGAGGGGTCCTACAATGAGCAGTTCTTC. V and J are TRBV29-1 and TRBJ2-1; TRBD2 agrees at 9 bases. Germline V gives CDR1 SQVTM, CDR2 ANQGSEA. V lost 4 bases, J lost 1 base, and 2 bases stayed unmatched. The CDR3 has 14 amino acids.

This clonotype was seen ten or more times. This sequence joins TRBV10-3 and TRBJ1-1; D is uncertain. CDR1 ENHRY and CDR2 SYGVKD come from the germline V gene. The CDR3 is made up of 12 amino acids. Trimming stripped 7 bases from V and 4 bases from J, with 10 bases between. In DNA, the CDR3 is TGTGCCATCATGAGTTCAGGCACTGAAGCTTTCTTT. Encoded protein: CAIMSSGTEAFF.

In its sample, this clonotype was seen many times. The chain employs TRBV15 and TRBJ2-7; D is possibly TRBD2 (5 bases). Trimming took off 0 bases at V and 0 bases at J, with 9 bases between the two ends. In germline, CDR1 is LNHNV, CDR2 YYDKDF (reference sequence). The CDR3 runs 15 residues. The CDR3 nucleotides are TGTGCCACCAGCAGAGACCATGGGAGCTCCTACGAGCAGTACTTC. This encodes CATSRDHGSSYEQYF.

J is TRBJ2-3 and V is TRBV27, with D possibly being TRBD1 (6 bases). Trimming left V 6 bases short and J 5 bases short, with 15 bases between. The CDR3 has 14 amino acids. Germline V gene data show CDR1 as MNHEY and CDR2 as SMNVEV (reference sequence). The CDR3 reads CASRFRGSVDTQYF. The CDR3 DNA sequence: TGTGCCAGCAGATTTAGGGGGTCTGTAGATACGCAGTATTTT.

The sample holds a few counts of this clonotype. The chain is built from TRBV29-1 and TRBJ2-5; 7 bases match TRBD2. Per germline, CDR1 SQVTM and CDR2 ANQGSEA. Trimming at V came to 3 bases and at J to 9 bases, leaving 10 bases not matched to a gene. CDR3 length equals 13 residues. CDR3 coding DNA: TGCAGCGTTGAGGTGGGGGGGGAAAGGCCCCAGTACTTC. It is translated as CSVEVGGERPQYF.

In its sample, this clonotype was seen many times. The chain uses TRBV5-1 and TRBJ2-1, with TRBD2 matching 10 bases. This CDR3 has 19 residues. The ends lost 0 bases at V and 0 bases at J; junction bases unmatched: 9. Germline CDR1 SGHRS, CDR2 YFSETQ. The CDR3 spells CASSLVSVSGGASYNEQFF. The CDR3 DNA reads TGCGCCAGCAGCTTGGTTTCTGTCAGCGGGGGGGCCTCCTACAATGAGCAGTTCTTC.

This clonotype showed up many times. The chain joins TRBV5-1 to TRBJ2-1; TRBD1 agrees at 9 bases. CDR3 length: 15 residues. Trimming at V came to 0 bases and at J to 7 bases, leaving 5 bases not matched to a gene. The germline V gene has CDR1 SGHRS and CDR2 YFSETQ. The CDR3 reads CASSLGGTGMNEQFF. The CDR3 DNA sequence: TGCGCCAGCAGCTTGGGAGGGACAGGGATGAATGAGCAGTTCTTC.

This chain links TRBV27 with TRBJ2-7, with a weak D call TRBD2 (7 bases). Germline V lookup: CDR1 MNHEY, CDR2 SMNVEV (reference sequence). V was trimmed by 1 base and J by 5 bases, leaving 9 bases between them. The CDR3 is 13 residues long. CDR3 in DNA: TGTGCCAGCAGTTTATGGGGGGGCGACGAGCAGTACTTC. Residues: CASSLWGGDEQYF.

This clonotype has a count of ten or more. This chain uses TRBV12-3 or TRBV12-4 with TRBJ1-5, with D tentatively TRBD1 (5 bases). V was pared by 0 bases and J by 3 bases, with 6 bases between. This CDR3 region has 14 residues. The CDR3 here is CASSLAGTNQPQHF. Here the CDR3 DNA reads TGTGCCAGCAGTTTAGCGGGGACCAATCAGCCCCAGCATTTT.

The CDR3 is CASSQIRGTEAFF. DNA for the CDR3: TGTGCCAGCAGCCAAATTAGGGGGACTGAAGCTTTCTTT. The V gene is TRBV5-5, the J gene TRBJ1-1, with D possibly TRBD1 on 6 matching bases. Germline lookup yields CDR1 SGHKS and CDR2 YYEKEE (reference sequence). The V and J ends lost 4 bases and 5 bases respectively, with 12 bases between them. The CDR3 is made up of 13 amino acids.

In this sample, this clonotype turned up a few times. V gene TRBV3-1 combines with J gene TRBJ1-2; D may be TRBD1 (5 bases). CDR3 length equals 14 residues. Germline V gene data show CDR1 as LGHDT and CDR2 as YNNKEL (reference sequence). The ends were cut back, 7 bases at V and 7 bases at J, with 19 bases in the middle. As DNA, the CDR3 is TGTGCCAGCACCCTCAACCGCCCTGGGGGTGGCTACACCTTC. It translates to CASTLNRPGGGYTF.

The chain combines TRBV12-3 or TRBV12-4 with TRBJ2-6, with a possible D match to TRBD1 (5 bases). The CDR3 is 17 residues long. Between the trimmed V and J ends, which lost 8 bases and 0 bases, there was a span of 17 bases. CDR3 loop: CASGQGSQISGANVLTF. The CDR3 bases are TGTGCCAGCGGTCAGGGTTCCCAAATCTCTGGGGCCAACGTCCTGACTTTC.

This clonotype has a handful of counts. This chain joins TRBV6-2 or TRBV6-3 and TRBJ2-7; unclear D gene. From germline, CDR1 is MNHEY and CDR2 SVGEGT. The CDR3 runs to 12 residues. V lost 7 bases and J lost 5, with 12 bases in between. The CDR3 loop reads CASKSTINEQYF. The CDR3 DNA reads TGTGCCAGCAAATCCACAATCAACGAGCAGTACTTC.

This chain uses TRBV2 with TRBJ2-7; maybe TRBD1 (6 bases). Germline lookup yields CDR1 SNHLY and CDR2 FYNNEI. V lost 9 bases and J lost 2, with 20 bases in between. This CDR3 contains 15 residues. The CDR3 coding sequence is TGTGCCAGTACAATTAGAGGGGACATCCCCTACGAGCAGTACTTC. Protein: CASTIRGDIPYEQYF. Using reference TRBV2 and TRBJ2-7 for the parts outside the CDR3, the full variable domain is EPEVTQTPSHQVTQMGQEVILRCVPISNHLYFYWYRQILGQKVEFLVSFYNNEISEKSEIFDDQFSVERPDGSNFTLKIRSTKLEDSAMYFCASTIRGDIPYEQYFGPGTRLTVT.

This clonotype was counted many times. J is TRBJ1-1 and V is TRBV12-3 or TRBV12-4; D gene uncertain. This CDR3 comprises 15 residues. The V gene lost 2 bases and the J gene lost 1 base, with 11 bases spanning the gap. CDR3 bases: TGTGCCAGCAGTTTATTCCAGAAAGGGAACACTGAAGCTTTCTTT. Amino acid sequence: CASSLFQKGNTEAFF.

The V and J genes are TRBV20-1 and TRBJ2-4; D is unresolved. V was trimmed by 5 bases and J by 4 bases, leaving 12 bases between them. The CDR3 length is 13 residues. Germline loops: CDR1 DFQATT, CDR2 SNEGSKA (reference sequence). CDR3 in DNA: TGCAGTGCTGGACCCCTCGGGAAAAACATTCAGTACTTC. This translates into CSAGPLGKNIQYF.

This chain joins TRBV10-3 and TRBJ2-7, with unresolved D. This CDR3 is built from 15 residues. Deletions cut 0 bases from V and 5 bases from J, with 14 bases between. The V gene's germline CDR1 is ENHRY and CDR2 SYGVKD. CDR3 sequence reads: CAISESSIPLNEQYF. CDR3 nucleotide sequence: TGTGCCATCAGTGAGTCGAGTATCCCCCTCAACGAGCAGTACTTC.

The V and J genes are TRBV6-1 and TRBJ2-7; 10 bases agree with TRBD1. CDR3 length: 16 residues. Germline assignment: CDR1 MNHNS and CDR2 SASEGT. J lost 2 bases, V lost 5 bases, and 9 bases had no gene match. In DNA form, the CDR3 reads TGTGCCAGCAGTCAACCTGGGACAGGGGTAACCTACGAGCAGTACTTC. This gives the protein CASSQPGTGVTYEQYF.

The gene calls are TRBV4-2 and TRBJ2-7; the D is unclear. Germline V gives CDR1 LGHNA, CDR2 YNFKEQ. This CDR3 region has 14 residues. The V end was cut by 1 base, the J end by 7 bases, with 14 bases between. CDR3 nucleotide sequence: TGTGCCAGCAGCCAAGCCCGCGGCCGGTGGGAGCAGTACTTC. Its protein is CASSQARGRWEQYF.

This clonotype was observed a few times. V and J are TRBV7-6 and TRBJ2-5, with TRBD2 matching over 15 bases. Germline V gives CDR1 SGHVS, CDR2 FNYEAQ. The CDR3 is made up of 17 amino acids. V lost 5 bases and J lost 4; bases outside the gene matches: 8. The CDR3 region is CASSQGLAGGLGETQYF. In nucleotides, the CDR3 is TGTGCCAGCAGCCAGGGACTAGCGGGAGGACTAGGAGAGACCCAGTACTTC.

This clonotype occurred many times. The chain recombines TRBV20-1 with TRBJ2-7; D unclear. Germline-derived CDR1 and CDR2 are DFQATT and SNEGSKA (reference sequence). V shed 5 bases and J shed 4 bases, with 21 bases lying between them. The CDR3 consists of 15 residues. CDR3 DNA: TGCAGTGCTCAAGGTCTCGGACGGGCACTTTACGAGCAGTACTTC. Translated: CSAQGLGRALYEQYF.